Each of the 8 T cell receptor beta chains below was sequenced from the same sample in a study of shared clonotypes between healthy human individuals. Some clones are missing from TCRdb's copy, which holds only in-frame ones; the method was immunoSEQ multiplex PCR. Of about half a million clones listed, around 75% are singletons. The sample consisted of PBMCs. The source of these receptors is a woman aged 40-49 years in good health. Some clones in this sample may be carry-over from other donors' samples.

This chain joins TRBV10-3 and TRBJ2-1; possible D gene TRBD2, 7 bases. Germline V gene data show CDR1 as ENHRY and CDR2 as SYGVKD. The CDR3 contains 15 residues. V lost 5 bases and J lost 5, with 16 bases in between. The CDR3 DNA reads TGTGCCATCAGTTCAGTTGCGGGGGCCCACAATGAGCAGTTCTTC. It codes for CAISSVAGAHNEQFF.

The rearrangement uses TRBV28 and TRBJ1-2; D unclear. In germline, CDR1 is MDHEN, CDR2 SYDVKM. This CDR3 region has 12 residues. V was shortened by 3 bases and J by 8 bases, with 10 bases between the two germline ends. The DNA of the CDR3 is TGTGCCAGCAGTTTTGGGTCTGTCGGCTACACCTTC. Residues: CASSFGSVGYTF.

This chain uses TRBV19 with TRBJ1-5; D ambiguous. V was shortened by 6 bases and J by 2 bases, with 11 bases between the two germline ends. CDR3 length: 14 residues. The germline gives CDR1 LNHDA, CDR2 SQIVND (reference sequence). CDR3 coding DNA: TGTGCCAGTAGCCTCCGGGGTCGCAATCAGCCCCAGCATTTT. This codes for CASSLRGRNQPQHF.

The chain carries TRBV7-9 and TRBJ1-4; D remains ambiguous. Germline V CDR1 and CDR2: SEHNR, FQNEAQ (reference sequence). Trimming pared 1 base from V and 7 bases from J, leaving 7 bases between. The CDR3 loop spans 13 amino acids. In DNA form, the CDR3 reads TGTGCCAGCAGCTTAGTCGGGTTTGAAAAACTGTTTTTT. This gives the protein CASSLVGFEKLFF.

The chain has TRBV6-4 and TRBJ1-1; D is unclear. With 3 bases removed from V and 3 bases from J, the gap between germline ends came to 26 bases. Germline assignment: CDR1 MRHNA and CDR2 SNTAGT. The CDR3 is 19 amino acids. The CDR3 DNA is TGTGCCAGCAGTGAGTCAATAGGTCCCAAGGGTAGGTTGGACACTGAAGCTTTCTTT. Translation gives CASSESIGPKGRLDTEAFF.

Comment on this clone: Other DNA sequences of this sample code for an identical CDR3. The chain is built from TRBV19 and TRBJ2-7, with D possibly being TRBD1 or TRBD2 (5 bases each). Looked up from germline, CDR1 is LNHDA and CDR2 is SQIVND (reference sequence). Trimming removed 5 bases from V and 0 bases from J, with 8 bases in between. CDR3 size: 13 residues. DNA for the CDR3: TGTGCCAGTAGTCGGGACCGCTCCTACGAGCAGTACTTC. Translation gives CASSRDRSYEQYF.

The chain carries TRBV27 and TRBJ2-7; TRBD2 agrees at 9 bases. The CDR3 has 14 residues. Trimming removed 7 bases from V and 4 bases from J; junction bases left unmatched: 8. The germline V gene encodes CDR1 MNHEY and CDR2 SMNVEV (reference sequence). In nucleotides, the CDR3 is TGTGCCAGCAAACCGACTAGCGGACCTTACGAGCAGTACTTC. This sequence encodes CASKPTSGPYEQYF.

This clone was observed a few times. The chain has TRBV28 and TRBJ1-5; the D gene is possibly TRBD1 (5 bases). Trimming shortened V by 5 bases and J by 4 bases, and 18 bases separated the two germline ends. Germline V gene lookup returns CDR1 MDHEN and CDR2 SYDVKM. The CDR3 length is 16 residues. In nucleotides, the CDR3 is TGTGCCAGCAGTCCGACATGGGGCCTGGGAAATCAGCCCCAGCATTTT. Its protein product is CASSPTWGLGNQPQHF.